This entry features one TCR beta chain sequence. No antigen is known for it. Base qualities are not provided; no much larger clone lies one nucleotide away. Libraries were made using the immunoSEQ multiplex PCR assay. What TCRdb holds here is the immuneACCESS table cut down to in-frame rearrangements. Part of the clones is not present; checked against another copy, under half of the missing clones reflect an unresolved V gene, and the others are unexplained. For this sample there are tens of thousands of clones; about 90% appear just once. Jointly, the top ten make up about 6.4% of the sample. The data originate from a study of T cell changes during pregnancy in multiple sclerosis (dated by TCRdb to the late 2010s). At the level of the whole study: The study looked at changes in the T cell repertoire across pregnancy in women with multiple sclerosis.

In the germline V gene, CDR1 corresponds to KGHSH and CDR2 to LQKENI. From the cysteine up to the phenylalanine, the CDR3 has a length of 15 residues. The DNA shown is the 45-base CDR3, in frame from base 1. V was cut back by 3 bases and J by 4 bases, leaving a gap of 15 bases between them. This receptor was taken from a female donor in good health, enrolled as a control in a pregnancy study. Recombination joined TRBV18 with TRBJ2-5; TRBD1 is a possible D gene, resting on 6 matching bases. The sequencing here drew on peripheral blood, taken in the third trimester of pregnancy. The DNA is TGTGCCAGCTCACCGCTCCAGGGGATGACAGAGACCCAGTACTTC. Its translation is CASSPLQGMTETQYF.